The 9 T cell receptor beta chains presented below share a single source sample, sequenced in a study of beta chain features in type 1 diabetes. The isolated RNA, all of it, was reverse transcribed, so expressed TCRB transcripts were what got sequenced. Generated by immunoSEQ multiplex PCR, the TCRdb table keeps only in-frame clones and is missing some. The table lists hundreds of thousands of clones, over 9.5% of them singletons. Sequenced: naive CD4+ T cells from blood. All receptors derive from a man younger than 35 in good health.

The chain joins TRBV6-6 to TRBJ1-1, with D possibly matching TRBD1 (6 bases). Trimming removed 8 bases from V and 5 bases from J, with 12 bases in between. The germline CDR1 and CDR2 sequences are MNHNY and SVGAGI (reference sequence). CDR3 length: 12 residues. CDR3 nucleotides: TGTGCCAGCGTACAGGGAAGGACTGAAGCTTTCTTT. As protein: CASVQGRTEAFF.

This clone came up a few times. The V call is TRBV7-2, the J call TRBJ1-1, with a possible D match to TRBD1 (5 bases). The V gene's germline CDR1 is SGHTA and CDR2 FQGNSA. This CDR3 has 14 amino acids. V was pared by 1 base and J by 2 bases, with 8 bases between. The CDR3 loop is CASSLGQPNTEAFF. CDR3 coding DNA: TGTGCCAGCAGCTTAGGACAGCCTAACACTGAAGCTTTCTTT. Full variable domain (outside the CDR3, taken from reference TRBV7-2 and TRBJ1-1): GAGVSQSPSNKVTEKGKDVELRCDPISGHTALYWYRQSLGQGLEFLIYFQGNSAPDKSGLPSDRFSAERTGGSVSTLTIQRTQQEDSAVYLCASSLGQPNTEAFFGQGTRLTVV.

This clone was recorded a few times. This chain connects TRBV7-2 to TRBJ1-1, with a weak D call TRBD1 (6 bases). The V end lost 5 bases, the J end lost 1 base, and 26 bases lay between the germline ends. The CDR3 spans 19 residues. Germline V gene data show CDR1 as SGHTA and CDR2 as FQGNSA. The CDR3 is CASSRLPPPSDRKNTEAFF. The CDR3 region has the DNA TGTGCCAGCAGCCGCCTCCCCCCTCCCTCGGACAGAAAGAACACTGAAGCTTTCTTT.

This clone was recorded a few times. V gene TRBV7-9 combines with J gene TRBJ2-1; TRBD2 matches at 7 bases. The germline gives CDR1 SEHNR, CDR2 FQNEAQ (reference sequence). The CDR3 runs 13 residues. Trimming cost V 3 bases and J 9 bases; bases outside gene matches: 5. As DNA, the CDR3 is TGTGCCAGCAGCTTTACTAGCGCTAGTGAGCAGTTCTTC. Residues: CASSFTSASEQFF.

The chain joins TRBV29-1 to TRBJ2-5; D not certain. From germline, CDR1 is SQVTM and CDR2 ANQGSEA. Trimming shortened V by 4 bases and J by 5 bases, and 23 bases separated the two germline ends. The CDR3 is 16 residues long. The CDR3 nucleotides read TGCAGCGTTGTTATCGGTCGAGGTCTTCCCGGGGAGACCCAGTACTTC. Translating gives CSVVIGRGLPGETQYF. The whole variable domain, filled in from reference TRBV29-1 and TRBJ2-5, reads SAVISQKPSRDICQRGTSLTIQCQVDSQVTMMFWYRQQPGQSLTLIATANQGSEATYESGFVIDKFPISRPNLTFSTLTVSNMSPEDSSIYLCSVVIGRGLPGETQYFGPGTRLLVL.

The sample holds a few counts of this clone. The V gene is TRBV4-2, the J gene TRBJ2-6; 7 bases line up with TRBD2. Germline-derived CDR1 and CDR2 are LGHNA and YNFKEQ. V shed 1 base, J shed 0 bases, and the junction held 3 bases outside the gene matches. The CDR3 has 17 amino acids. The CDR3 DNA sequence: TGTGCCAGCAGCCAAGGGGAGGGTAGCTCTGGGGCCAACGTCCTGACTTTC. Its protein is CASSQGEGSSGANVLTF.

V usage is TRBV4-1 and J usage is TRBJ2-1; 8 nucleotides match TRBD2. The trim removed 6 bases at V and 5 bases at J, leaving 9 bases unmatched. Germline V gene data show CDR1 as MGHRA and CDR2 as YSYEKL. The CDR3 loop spans 15 amino acids. The CDR3 nucleotides read TGCGCCAGCAGTCCCCTATCGCGGGGGGACAATGAGCAGTTCTTC. Encoded protein: CASSPLSRGDNEQFF.

This clone was seen only a few times. The genes are TRBV9 and TRBJ1-1; D may be TRBD1 (5 bases). Germline V gene sequence: CDR1 SGDLS, CDR2 YYNGEE. The CDR3 extends over 15 amino acids. Deletions cut 0 bases from V and 0 bases from J, with 9 bases between. The CDR3 protein is CASSVEARVNTEAFF. DNA for the CDR3: TGTGCCAGCAGCGTAGAAGCCAGGGTGAACACTGAAGCTTTCTTT.

The J gene is TRBJ2-7, the V gene TRBV4-2; no clear D gene. V was pared by 2 bases and J by 0 bases, with 11 bases between. Per the germline V gene, CDR1 is LGHNA and CDR2 is YNFKEQ. The CDR3 loop spans 15 amino acids. The CDR3 reads CASSQQLLHSYEQYF. CDR3 coding DNA: TGTGCCAGCAGCCAACAACTACTCCACTCCTACGAGCAGTACTTC.